This T cell receptor beta chain stems from a study of CD4+ T cells in melanoma (dated by TCRdb to 2022 to 2024). Study-wide context: Neoantigen-specific CD4+ T cells in human melanoma were investigated in the study.

The receptor library was made with the immunoSEQ multiplex PCR assay. Here the immuneACCESS table is served through TCRdb, limited to in-frame sequences with V and J called. Missing clones are a known gap in these copies; in checked studies unresolved V genes cover under half, and the rest lacks a known reason. Present in this sample are fewer than 20,000 clones, more than 70% of which were seen just once. Together, the top ten hold approximately 12% of the sample. V is shortened by 6 bases, J by 0 bases, and the region joining them spans 11 bases. CDR1 and CDR2, per the germline V gene (reference sequence), are LNHDA and SQIVND. The CDR3 runs 14 residues from the cysteine to the phenylalanine. Just CDR3 DNA is preserved here, 42 bases in frame from base 1. Remarks on this clone: It has no known antigen specificity. It has no much larger one-base neighbor in the sample; base qualities were not kept.

Overall study outcomes, separate from this receptor: The report described a correlation between neoantigen-specific CD4+ T cells and the function of CD8+ T cells, macrophages and B cells. Neoantigen-specific CD4+ T cells in melanoma were reported to have a range of differentiation states.

The donors were melanoma patients. Here the chain combines TRBV19 and TRBJ1-1; confidence is insufficient to name the D gene. This receptor was taken from a human donor with melanoma. Sequenced input: cells from a culture (not recorded whether cultured in vitro). Here is the DNA: TGTGCCAGTAGATCTTGGCAATTGAACACTGAAGCTTTCTTT. Its amino acids are CASRSWQLNTEAFF.